This entry lists 21 T cell receptor beta chains sequenced from one sample in a study of CD8+ T cells in alopecia areata. Sequencing used cDNA as its template, made by extracting RNA and reverse transcribing it. Repertoires were generated with immunoSEQ multiplex PCR, while TCRdb's copy carries only in-frame clones and drops some. The table has more than 95,000 clones, more than 35% seen once. The sequenced material came from CD4+ T cells sorted from blood. Source of these receptors: a human donor with alopecia areata.

The CDR3 bases are TGCGCCAGCAGCTTACCCGGGGAGCTGTTTTTT. It encodes CASSLPGELFF. The chain links TRBV5-1 to TRBJ2-2; no reliable D call. CDR3 length: 11 residues. Per the germline V gene, CDR1 is SGHRS and CDR2 is YFSETQ. V was cut by 2 bases and J by 6 bases, with 2 bases left in between.

The V call is TRBV9, the J call TRBJ2-7; no clear D gene. The ends were cut back, 4 bases at V and 0 bases at J, with 14 bases in the middle. The CDR3 has 15 amino acids. Looked up from germline, CDR1 is SGDLS and CDR2 is YYNGEE. The CDR3 DNA follows: TGTGCCAGCAGCCCCCCGGTGGGCTTCTCCTACGAGCAGTACTTC. Translated: CASSPPVGFSYEQYF.

The rearrangement uses TRBV10-3 and TRBJ2-5, with TRBD1 identical over 10 bases. There are 15 residues in the CDR3. The germline CDR1 and CDR2 sequences are ENHRY and SYGVKD. V gave up 3 bases and J gave up 5 bases; unmatched junction bases: 6. The CDR3 DNA reads TGTGCCATCAGTGACCGGGACAGGGGAAGGGAGACCCAGTACTTC. Amino acids: CAISDRDRGRETQYF.

The genes are TRBV7-9 and TRBJ2-5; tentatively, D is TRBD1 or TRBD2 (5 bases each). The V gene lost 1 base and the J gene lost 5 bases, with 14 bases spanning the gap. The CDR3 sequence is 15 residues long. The germline gives CDR1 SEHNR, CDR2 FQNEAQ (reference sequence). For the CDR3, the DNA is TGTGCCAGCAGCTTAGTGGGGGACCGGGCCGAGACCCAGTACTTC. This codes for CASSLVGDRAETQYF.

The CDR3 protein is CASSLSGLAVAYEQYF. CDR3 bases: TGTGCCAGCAGCCTGTCAGGTCTAGCGGTAGCGTACGAGCAGTACTTC. The chain recombines TRBV5-6 with TRBJ2-7; 7 positions match TRBD2. From germline, CDR1 is SGHDT and CDR2 YYEEEE. V lost 4 bases to trimming and J lost 4 bases; unmatched junction nucleotides: 14. The CDR3 contains 16 residues. Combining the CDR3 with reference TRBV5-6 and TRBJ2-7 gives the whole variable domain DAGVTQSPTHLIKTRGQQVTLRCSPKSGHDTVSWYQQALGQGPQFIFQYYEEEERQRGNFPDRFSGHQFPNYSSELNVNALLLGDSALYLCASSLSGLAVAYEQYFGPGTRLTVT.

The V and J genes are TRBV28 and TRBJ2-5; D is ambiguous. The last part of the DNA fits TRBJ2-7 better; the J call may be wrong. This CDR3 region has 14 residues. In germline, CDR1 is MDHEN, CDR2 SYDVKM. The CDR3 nucleotides are TGTGCCAGCAGTTTGTTCGGATTGACCTACGAGCAGTACTTC. Amino acid sequence: CASSLFGLTYEQYF.

The chain has TRBV30 and TRBJ1-1; D may be TRBD1 (6 bases). V gave up 0 bases and J gave up 5 bases, with 13 bases separating them. Germline V lookup: CDR1 GTSNPN, CDR2 SVGIG (reference sequence). The CDR3 has 14 residues. The CDR3 sequence is CAWSVRGGKTEAFF. In DNA, the CDR3 is TGTGCCTGGAGTGTACGGGGGGGCAAAACTGAAGCTTTCTTT.

This clone was counted only a few times. The chain couples TRBV29-1 to TRBJ2-7; 10 nucleotides align to TRBD1. This CDR3 is built from 13 residues. The V and J ends lost 6 bases and 3 bases, in that order; junction bases with no gene match: 5. CDR1 and CDR2 from the germline V gene are SQVTM and ANQGSEA. The CDR3 spells CSVGTGELYEQYF. The CDR3 DNA is TGCAGCGTCGGGACAGGGGAGCTCTACGAGCAGTACTTC.

This clone showed up just a few times. The chain joins TRBV4-1 to TRBJ2-4; TRBD1 matches at 10 bases. The CDR3 runs to 17 residues. Germline V gene sequence: CDR1 MGHRA, CDR2 YSYEKL. The V gene end was trimmed by 2 bases and the J gene end by 3 bases; junction bases not matched to a gene: 7. In DNA form, the CDR3 reads TGCGCCAGCAGCCAATGGACAGGGGGATTAGGCAAAAACATTCAGTACTTC. It yields the protein CASSQWTGGLGKNIQYF.

Regarding this clone: Within the sample, other DNA sequences also encode this same CDR3. The chain recombines TRBV5-6 with TRBJ2-7; D gene ambiguous. The CDR3 has 13 residues. The V gene's germline CDR1 is SGHDT and CDR2 YYEEEE. The V and J ends lost 0 bases and 1 base respectively, with 5 bases between them. This CDR3 is CASSLDRSYEQYF. As DNA, the CDR3 is TGTGCCAGCAGCTTGGACAGATCCTACGAGCAGTACTTC.

The chain couples TRBV27 to TRBJ1-1; 7 nucleotides match TRBD1. The CDR3 runs to 15 residues. Germline V gene sequence: CDR1 MNHEY, CDR2 SMNVEV (reference sequence). The ends lost 3 bases at V and 2 bases at J; junction bases unmatched: 6. CDR3 sequence (DNA): TGTGCCAGCAGTTTCCTTTACAGGGGTAACACTGAAGCTTTCTTT. This translates into CASSFLYRGNTEAFF.

The chain links TRBV7-9 to TRBJ2-1, with unresolved D. The CDR3 is 15 amino acids. With 3 bases removed from V and 0 bases from J, the gap between germline ends came to 9 bases. The germline V gene has CDR1 SEHNR and CDR2 FQNEAQ (reference sequence). CDR3 loop: CASSFGRASYNEQFF. The CDR3 DNA is TGTGCCAGCAGCTTCGGACGGGCCTCCTACAATGAGCAGTTCTTC.

The chain links TRBV23-1 to TRBJ2-1, with 8 positions matching TRBD2. TRBV23-1 is assigned to the ORF class and has an uncertain function. Trimming cost V 3 bases and J 10 bases; bases outside gene matches: 11. This CDR3 region has 15 residues. CDR3 nucleotides: TGCGCCAGCAGTCATGAAGACAGCGGGAGAGAGGAGCAGTTCTTC. Its protein product is CASSHEDSGREEQFF.

The chain uses TRBV5-1 and TRBJ2-1; 8 bases match TRBD2. Germline loops: CDR1 SGHRS, CDR2 YFSETQ. The CDR3 has 15 amino acids. The V gene end was trimmed by 3 bases and the J gene end by 2 bases; junction bases not matched to a gene: 4. For the CDR3, the DNA is TGCGCCAGCAGCTGGCGGGAGGCCGCCTACAATGAGCAGTTCTTC. Its translation is CASSWREAAYNEQFF.

This clone was seen a few times. Additional DNA sequences in this sample encode the identical CDR3. This rearrangement joins TRBV28 to TRBJ1-5; 8 nucleotides line up with TRBD1. CDR1 is MDHEN, CDR2 SYDVKM, per germline. The CDR3 has 15 amino acids. Trimming took 5 bases from V and 4 from J; bases not matched to a gene: 7. DNA of the CDR3: TGTGCCAGCAGTCCGACAGGGGCCTATAATCAGCCCCAGCATTTT. It is translated as CASSPTGAYNQPQHF.

This chain uses TRBV27 with TRBJ1-1; D may be TRBD1 (5 bases). CDR1 is MNHEY, CDR2 SMNVEV, per germline (reference sequence). Trimming pared 0 bases from V and 6 bases from J, leaving 11 bases between. This CDR3 has 14 amino acids. The CDR3 is CASSLSGGYAEAFF. The CDR3 nucleotides are TGTGCCAGCAGTTTATCGGGGGGATACGCTGAAGCTTTCTTT.

The chain recombines TRBV30 with TRBJ1-1; D is unclear. The CDR3 has 14 amino acids. CDR1 is GTSNPN, CDR2 SVGIG, per germline (reference sequence). V gave up 0 bases and J gave up 2 bases, with 10 bases separating them. The CDR3 loop reads CAWSVQAVNTEAFF. Written as DNA, the CDR3 is TGTGCCTGGAGTGTACAAGCGGTCAACACTGAAGCTTTCTTT.

The chain uses TRBV2 and TRBJ2-3; D uncertain. Per germline, CDR1 SNHLY and CDR2 FYNNEI. The V end was cut by 7 bases, the J end by 6 bases, with 14 bases between. The CDR3 covers 13 residues. CDR3: CASNDKWADTQYF. The DNA of the CDR3 is TGTGCCAGCAACGACAAATGGGCGGATACGCAGTATTTT.

In this sample, this clone turned up a few times. V and J are TRBV10-3 and TRBJ2-5, with 8 bases that match TRBD1. The CDR3 covers 17 residues. CDR1 is ENHRY and CDR2 is SYGVKD in the germline V gene. The trim removed 0 bases at V and 2 bases at J, leaving 8 bases unmatched. The CDR3, as DNA: TGTGCCATCAGTGAGTCTGGTCTAGGGACAGGACAAGAGACCCAGTACTTC. Encoded protein: CAISESGLGTGQETQYF.

The chain recombines TRBV20-1 with TRBJ1-2; D is ambiguous. Germline values: CDR1 DFQATT, CDR2 SNEGSKA (reference sequence). V was shortened by 6 bases and J by 4 bases, with 3 bases between the two germline ends. The CDR3 sequence is 9 residues long. CDR3 bases: TGCAGTGCCCCCTATGGCTACACCTTC. This gives the protein CSAPYGYTF.

The chain employs TRBV7-2 and TRBJ2-5, with 7 bases identical to TRBD1. The CDR3 is 14 amino acids. Germline CDR1 and CDR2: SGHTA and FQGNSA. Trimming removed 5 bases from V and 9 bases from J; junction bases left unmatched: 12. CDR3 loop: CASSAETGLEAQYF. The CDR3 DNA sequence: TGTGCCAGCAGCGCTGAGACAGGGCTGGAGGCCCAGTACTTC.